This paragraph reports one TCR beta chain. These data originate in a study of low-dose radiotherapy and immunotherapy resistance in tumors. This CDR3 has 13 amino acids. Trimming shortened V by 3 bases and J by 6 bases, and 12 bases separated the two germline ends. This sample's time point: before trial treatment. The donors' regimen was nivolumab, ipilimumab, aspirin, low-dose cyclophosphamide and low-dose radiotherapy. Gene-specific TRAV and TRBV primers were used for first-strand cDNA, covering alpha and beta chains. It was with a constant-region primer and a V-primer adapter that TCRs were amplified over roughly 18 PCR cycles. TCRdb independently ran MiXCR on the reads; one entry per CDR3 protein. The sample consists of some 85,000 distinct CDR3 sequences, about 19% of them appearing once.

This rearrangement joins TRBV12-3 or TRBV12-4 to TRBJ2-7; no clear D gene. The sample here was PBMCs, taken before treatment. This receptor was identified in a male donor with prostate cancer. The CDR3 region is CASSLRVSGEQYF. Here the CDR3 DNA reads TGTGCCAGCAGTTTGCGAGTTTCTGGCGAGCAGTACTTC.